This TCR beta chain was documented in a study of cytomegalovirus exposure and HLA in healthy donors. Turning to the study itself: Across more than 350 genotyped donors, around 80% landed in the Caucasian-associated ancestry cluster.

Points from the study as a whole: Earlier findings revealed that most TCR beta V segments proved productive either about 90% or about 30% of the time.

The PCR had 60 Vbeta and 13 Jbeta primers. The assay was immunoSEQ multiplex PCR, and TCRdb's table has in-frame clones only and misses some. The sample includes 150,000 or so clones, around three quarters of them seen just once. For this clone: Its antigen is unknown.

The specimen sequenced was PBMCs. The clonotype comes from a man in his forties in good health and CMV-seropositive.

The CDR3 region has the DNA TGTGCCAGCAGCTCTAGCGGGTTCTCCTACGAGCAGTACTTC. It is translated as CASSSSGFSYEQYF. This chain links TRBV11-1 with TRBJ2-7, with 8 bases fitting TRBD2. Germline assignment: CDR1 SGHAT and CDR2 FQDESV (reference sequence). The CDR3 runs to 14 residues. The ends lost 4 bases at V and 0 bases at J; junction bases unmatched: 2.